The source of this TCR beta chain is a study of T cell changes during pregnancy in multiple sclerosis. CDR1 and CDR2 from the germline V gene are SGHRS and YFSETQ. Trimming removed 0 bases from V and 5 bases from J; junction bases left unmatched: 6. The CDR3 totals 15 residues. Some clones are missing from TCRdb's copy, which holds only in-frame ones; the method was immunoSEQ multiplex PCR. The top ten clones hold approximately 1.6% of a sample with some 110,000 clones, under 95% of them seen once. The specimen comprised peripheral blood, sampled after pregnancy. The chain employs TRBV5-1 and TRBJ1-2, with 8 positions matching TRBD1. The sequence derives from a female donor with multiple sclerosis, enrolled in a pregnancy study. CDR3 residues: CASSLVQGGDYGYTF. The CDR3 DNA sequence: TGCGCCAGCAGCTTGGTACAGGGGGGAGATTATGGCTACACCTTC.